Detailed here is one T cell receptor (beta chain). Its antigen is not identified. These data are taken from a study of post-analysis software for immune sequencing data. Study-wide findings and caveats: F measure showed strong co-clustering of same-batch samples. Higher frequency in patients than in controls was seen for roughly five TRBV segments, with TRBV5-6, TRBV5-1 and TRBV20-1 among them.

V lost 5 bases and J 4 bases, leaving 18 bases between the germline ends. Germline CDR1 reads LNHNV; CDR2 reads YYDKDF (reference sequence). The CDR3 length is 15 residues. Included in the TCR beta cDNA libraries were unique molecular identifiers. Each sample of about 0.9 to 10 million input T cells yielded around 500,000 cDNA molecules, so each molecule approximated one T cell. MiXCR, applied by TCRdb to the PCR reads, yields one record per CDR3 protein. In the table there are 750,000 to 950,000 distinct CDR3 sequences, about 53% of which are singletons. This TCR was sampled from a girl under 18 with multiple sclerosis. The chain recombines TRBV15 with TRBJ2-7, with a tentative D call TRBD2 (5 bases). Sequencing input: blood. Here the CDR3 reads CATSPSVLAPYEQYF. The CDR3 coding sequence is TGTGCCACCAGCCCCTCTGTTCTAGCCCCGTACGAGCAGTACTTC.